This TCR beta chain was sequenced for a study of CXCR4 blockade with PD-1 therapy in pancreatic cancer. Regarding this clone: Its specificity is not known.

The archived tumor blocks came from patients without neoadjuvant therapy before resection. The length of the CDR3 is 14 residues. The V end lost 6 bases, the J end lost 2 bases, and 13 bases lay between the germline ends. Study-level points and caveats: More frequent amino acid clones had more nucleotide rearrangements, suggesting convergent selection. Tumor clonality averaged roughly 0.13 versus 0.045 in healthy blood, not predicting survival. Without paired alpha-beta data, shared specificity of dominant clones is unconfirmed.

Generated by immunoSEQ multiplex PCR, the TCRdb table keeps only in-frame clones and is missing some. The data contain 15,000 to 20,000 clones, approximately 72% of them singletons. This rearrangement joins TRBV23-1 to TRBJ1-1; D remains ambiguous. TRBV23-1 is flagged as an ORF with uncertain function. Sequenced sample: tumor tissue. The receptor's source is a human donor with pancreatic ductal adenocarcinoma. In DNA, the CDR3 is TGCGCCAGCAGCCAAGTCACCGGAAACACTGAAGCTTTCTTT. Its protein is CASSQVTGNTEAFF.